This T cell receptor (beta chain) was recovered during a study of blood T cell repertoires in COVID-19 (dated by TCRdb to about 2020). With regard to the full study: Samples from collaborators originated in the United States, Italy and Spain and spanned both the acute and convalescent phases of COVID-19. The material from the prospective study consisted of cDNA or gDNA derived from T cells, B-cell-depleted T cells, or PBMCs. Subjects who had been exposed to COVID-19, were actively infected with it, or had recovered from it provided the deeply sampled blood TCRbeta repertoires that made up the dataset. A freely available public database, intended as a resource for researchers studying the immune response to SARS-CoV-2, is where the repertoires were released. The samples were drawn from two sources: the first 160 participants of the ongoing ImmuneRACE study, and approximately 1,300 subjects contributed by 6 global collaborators. Nearly every sample came with metadata listing a de-identified subject ID, COVID-19 status, age in years and sex. Where available, HLA class I and class II types were obtained from metadata supplied by the sample provider rather than from assay-based typing.

Overall study results and their limits: How much clinical and demographic metadata was included differed by source and by participant, and the metadata was provided uncurated.

The collaborating institutions used their own protocols to collect whole blood in K2EDTA tubes. For TCRbeta analysis, collaborator samples were shipped as frozen whole blood, as isolated PBMCs, or as DNA extracted from either sample type. The immunoSEQ Assay, a bias-controlled multiplex PCR, was used to amplify TCRbeta CDR3 regions from genomic DNA. On the study's bioinformatics: Within the assay, amplification of reference gene primers was used to estimate how many nucleated cells each sample contained. To quantify the absolute abundance of each unique TCRbeta CDR3 rearrangement, sequence reads were collapsed and filtered. For each sample, productive Simpson clonality was calculated as the square root of Simpson's diversity index over productive rearrangements. The table was pulled from immuneACCESS by TCRdb, which kept in-frame rearrangements only. Such tables lose some clones; where checked, under half of the loss comes from unresolved V genes, and the rest has no known cause. V and J calls and clone size are as listed in that table; D and trimming were resolved from the DNA. The sample contains tens of thousands of clones, about 74% of them found a single time. Jointly, the top ten make up approximately 28% of the sample.

With regard to this clone: This receptor's antigen is unknown. No base quality information exists; no much larger clone differs at one position.

CDR1 is given as SGHRS and CDR2 as YFSETQ, both from the germline V gene. Here V drops 4 bases and J drops 4 bases, and the junction holds 8 bases not matched to any gene. Including the terminal cysteine and phenylalanine, the CDR3 comprises 17 residues. Only CDR3 DNA remains: 51 bases, in frame from the first base. This TCR derives from a woman aged 80 or over with acute or convalescent COVID-19. Recombination connected TRBV5-1 to TRBJ2-6, with 10 junctional bases fitting TRBD1. The sample taken for sequencing was peripheral blood. The CDR3 reads as follows: CASSPTTGGLGANVLTF. The base sequence is TGCGCCAGCAGCCCTACGACAGGGGGCCTCGGGGCCAACGTCCTGACTTTC. When the CDR3 is completed using the reference TRBV5-1 and TRBJ2-6 genes on either side, the full variable domain is KAGVTQTPRYLIKTRGQQVTLSCSPISGHRSVSWYQQTPGQGLQFLFEYFSETQRNKGNFPGRFSGRQFSNSRSEMNVSTLELGDSALYLCASSPTTGGLGANVLTFGAGSRLTVL.